This T cell receptor (beta chain) emerged from a study of shared clonotypes between healthy human individuals. Across the study: The study enrolled a couple of women and three men aged 18 to 49.

This CDR3 is built from 13 residues. Germline CDR1 and CDR2: SGHKS and YYEKEE (reference sequence). With 4 bases removed from V and 9 bases from J, the gap between germline ends came to 14 bases. TCRdb's copy holds only in-frame clones and misses some; the assay was immunoSEQ multiplex PCR. The repertoire consists of approximately 500,000 clones, with approximately 80% occurring once and the leading ten covering approximately 12%. A note on this clone: What it recognizes is unknown.

General study results and limits: Investigators expected sequencing depth to affect clonotype sharing among donors. With few donors, the genetic and exposure-history diversity represented was limited.

Material for sequencing was PBMCs. The rearrangement joins TRBV5-5 to TRBJ2-1; D tentatively fits TRBD1 or TRBD2 (7 bases each). This sequence was found in a woman between 40 and 50 years old in good health. Some clones in this sample may be carry-over from other donors' samples. The CDR3: CASSLSGTAEQFF. The CDR3, as DNA: TGTGCCAGCAGCCTGAGCGGGACAGCTGAGCAGTTCTTC.